A selection of T cell receptor beta chains follows, all from one sample in a study of CD8 T cells in Susac syndrome. TCRdb redid the calling of the immunoSEQ multiplex PCR reads with MiXCR, one entry per CDR3 protein. The sample consists of 150,000 to 200,000 distinct CDR3 sequences, roughly 94% of them appearing once. Source material: CD4+ T cells from PBMCs. These receptors were taken from a human donor with multiple sclerosis. Both conserved end residues are part of each CDR3. The D gene is left open where the match is weak. Part of the rows lack a size; the others show once, few, many or a class for expanded clones.

TRBV4-2	-	13	-	TRBJ2-3	CASSQDQEDTQYF	TGTGCCAGCAGCCAAGATCAAGAAGATACGCAGTATTTT
TRBV30	TRBD2	19	once	TRBJ2-5	CAWSVPRGLAGSKPGEKYF	TGTGCCTGGAGTGTACCTAGAGGACTAGCGGGGTCAAAGCCGGGTGAGAAGTACTTC
TRBV6-5	-	12	-	TRBJ2-3	CASSYHGDTQYF	TGTGCCAGCAGTTACCATGGGGATACGCAGTATTTT
TRBV27	-	17	-	TRBJ1-3	CASSRLPAGVFGNTIYF	TGTGCCAGCAGCCGACTTCCCGCAGGGGTTTTTGGAAACACCATATATTTT
TRBV5-1	TRBD2	18	-	TRBJ2-5	CASSISGTSGRGGETQYF	TGCGCCAGCAGCATCTCCGGGACTAGCGGGAGAGGAGGAGAGACCCAGTACTTC
TRBV19	-	13	-	TRBJ2-5	CASSKGGQETQYF	TGTGCCAGTAGTAAGGGCGGCCAAGAGACCCAGTACTTC
TRBV4-2	-	13	-	TRBJ1-1	CASSQVVNTEAFF	TGTGCCAGCAGCCAAGTGGTGAACACTGAAGCTTTCTTT
TRBV2	TRBD1	15	-	TRBJ2-1	CASSPDRGTYNEQFF	TGTGCCAGCAGCCCGGACAGGGGGACCTACAATGAGCAGTTCTTC
TRBV24-1	-	16	-	TRBJ2-2	CATSVGGGQIPGELFF	TGTGCCACCAGCGTGGGTGGTGGACAGATTCCCGGGGAGCTGTTTTTT
TRBV5-6	-	13	-	TRBJ2-2	CASSLPPVRELFF	TGTGCCAGCAGCTTGCCCCCGGTGAGGGAGCTGTTTTTT
TRBV4-1	TRBD2	16	-	TRBJ2-1	CASSLPAGASYNEQFF	TGCGCCAGCAGCCTTCCAGCGGGGGCCTCCTACAATGAGCAGTTCTTC
TRBV6-6	-	12	few	TRBJ2-5	CASGGGAETQYF	TGTGCCAGCGGTGGGGGGGCAGAGACCCAGTACTTC
TRBV7-7	TRBD1	15	-	TRBJ2-5	CASSPMTGGQETQYF	TGTGCCAGCAGCCCCATGACAGGGGGTCAAGAGACCCAGTACTTC
TRBV9	-	16	-	TRBJ1-2	CASSDEGQRTNYGYTF	TGTGCCAGCAGCGACGAAGGACAGAGAACTAACTATGGCTACACCTTC
TRBV12-3/TRBV12-4	-	12	-	TRBJ2-3	CASDRGTDTQYF	TGTGCCAGCGACCGGGGCACAGATACGCAGTATTTT
TRBV3-1	TRBD1	16	-	TRBJ2-4	CASSSGGTVSKNIQYF	TGTGCCAGCAGCAGTGGTGGGACAGTCTCAAAAAACATTCAGTACTTC
TRBV29-1	-	13	-	TRBJ2-5	CSVERGARETQYF	TGCAGCGTTGAAAGGGGGGCTCGAGAGACCCAGTACTTC
TRBV19	-	15	-	TRBJ2-4	CAWSEAGECKNIQYF	TGTGCCTGGAGTGAGGCCGGGGAGTGCAAAAACATTCAGTACTTC
TRBV10-2	-	14	-	TRBJ2-5	CASSVALYQETQYF	TGCGCCAGCAGTGTAGCACTGTACCAAGAGACCCAGTACTTC
TRBV7-8	-	15	-	TRBJ2-3	CASRYRGGVTDTQYF	TGTGCCAGCAGGTACAGGGGAGGTGTAACAGATACGCAGTATTTT
TRBV9	-	16	-	TRBJ1-1	CASSTTQAGWYTEAFF	TGTGCCAGCAGCACAACGCAGGCGGGTTGGTACACTGAAGCTTTCTTT
TRBV30	-	11	-	TRBJ2-1	CAWSTGSEQFF	TGTGCCTGGAGTACTGGGAGTGAGCAGTTCTTC
TRBV20-1	-	15	-	TRBJ2-3	CSASSGGTYTDTQYF	TGCAGTGCTAGTAGCGGCGGGACCTACACAGATACGCAGTATTTT
TRBV5-6	-	14	-	TRBJ2-5	CASSPRDWEETQYF	TGTGCCAGCAGCCCGAGGGACTGGGAGGAGACCCAGTACTTC
TRBV28	TRBD1	17	-	TRBJ1-5	CASSSGTDLRSNQPQHF	TGTGCCAGCAGCTCCGGGACAGACTTACGGAGCAATCAGCCCCAGCATTTT
TRBV29-1	TRBD1	13	-	TRBJ1-1	CSVRDTGDTEAFF	TGCAGCGTTCGAGACACAGGGGACACTGAAGCTTTCTTT
TRBV2	-	11	-	TRBJ2-7	CASMQTYEQYF	TGTGCCAGCATGCAGACCTACGAGCAGTACTTC
TRBV29-1	-	18	-	TRBJ2-7	CSVEEVAGGGPLSYEQYF	TGCAGCGTTGAAGAAGTTGCGGGCGGGGGCCCCCTCTCCTACGAGCAGTACTTC
TRBV3-1	-	15	-	TRBJ1-5	CASSQDKEVGQPQHF	TGTGCCAGCAGCCAAGATAAGGAGGTTGGTCAGCCCCAGCATTTT
TRBV29-1	-	11	-	TRBJ2-1	CSARTHNEQFF	TGCAGCGCCCGCACGCACAATGAGCAGTTCTTC
TRBV2	-	12	-	TRBJ2-7	CASSWSTYEQYF	TGTGCCAGCAGTTGGTCCACCTACGAGCAGTACTTC